This T cell receptor beta chain was profiled in a study of cytomegalovirus exposure and HLA in healthy donors. At the level of the study: From about 180 million T cells, an earlier analysis saw roughly 100 million unique TCR beta sequences. Study outcomes and limitations: Sequence variants that were highly shared formed a cluster that was likely a sequencing artifact. Only CMV serostatus was available as immune exposure information.

Use of 60 Vbeta and 13 Jbeta primers characterized the PCR. The authors' processing: Unique TCR beta chains numbered roughly 84 million in a later analysis, with roughly 10 million shared. The table came from immunoSEQ multiplex PCR; TCRdb's copy has only in-frame clones and leaves some out. V, J and clone size are taken as reported in that table, and D and trimming were inferred from the DNA itself. The table lists around 150,000 clones, 65% to 90% of them singletons, with more than 1.5% in the top ten. CDR3 length equals 17 residues. Germline lookup yields CDR1 LGHNT and CDR2 FRNRAP. V shed 5 bases and J 0 bases; nucleotides not matched to a gene: 7. In regard to this clone: What it binds is not known.

The clonotype originates from a human donor in good health. V and J are TRBV12-5 and TRBJ1-6, with 7 bases aligning to TRBD1. Sequencing was done on a sample of PBMCs. The CDR3 region is CASGPGQLHSYNSPLHF. The CDR3, as DNA: TGTGCTAGTGGTCCGGGACAGCTCCACTCCTATAATTCACCCCTCCACTTT.